This entry lists 5 T cell receptor beta chains sequenced from one sample in a study of radiation and T cells in renal cell carcinoma. Time point indicated: baseline pretreatment blood. Regarding treatment: 15 Gy SBRT to primary tumor, nephrectomy 4 weeks later. Here immunoSEQ multiplex PCR was the method, and the copy in TCRdb shows in-frame clones only, minus some. Found here are some 150,000 clones, less than 85% of them singletons; the top ten hold approximately 20%. The sequencing used blood, collected from a patient whose treatment included radiotherapy and nephrectomy. The receptors were sampled from a woman aged 45 to 65 with renal cell carcinoma.

The gene calls are TRBV5-1 and TRBJ1-6; no reliable D call. Trimming removed 0 bases at V and 2 bases at J, with 9 bases between. This CDR3 has 16 amino acids. Germline V gene sequence: CDR1 SGHRS, CDR2 YFSETQ. The CDR3 reads CASSLGPRTYNSPLHF. As DNA, the CDR3 is TGCGCCAGCAGCTTGGGGCCCCGAACCTATAATTCACCCCTCCACTTT.

V and J are TRBV30 and TRBJ2-6, with D uncertain. The ends were cut back, 8 bases at V and 0 bases at J, with 11 bases in the middle. The CDR3 runs 14 residues. Germline loops: CDR1 GTSNPN, CDR2 SVGIG (reference sequence). The CDR3 is CALSLYSGANVLTF. The CDR3, as DNA: TGTGCCCTCAGCCTTTACTCTGGGGCCAACGTCCTGACTTTC.

The chain combines TRBV6-1 with TRBJ2-3; D may be TRBD1 (6 bases). The CDR3 has 15 residues. Germline loops: CDR1 MNHNS, CDR2 SASEGT. Trimming took 3 bases from V and 5 from J, leaving 15 bases between them. This CDR3 reads CASSDLSTGRDTQYF. In nucleotides, the CDR3 is TGTGCCAGCAGTGACCTTTCAACAGGGAGAGATACGCAGTATTTT.

The chain recombines TRBV5-1 with TRBJ2-7, with D possibly being TRBD1 (5 bases). Trimming left V 0 bases short and J 7 bases short, with 8 bases between. The CDR3 sequence is 12 residues long. CDR1 is SGHRS and CDR2 is YFSETQ in the germline V gene. CDR3 DNA: TGCGCCAGCAGCTTGGACAGGAGTGAGCAGTACTTC. It codes for CASSLDRSEQYF.

The chain is built from TRBV9 and TRBJ1-2; possibly TRBD1 for D (5 bases). CDR3 length equals 15 residues. Trimming took off 0 bases at V and 4 bases at J, with 13 bases between the two ends. Germline CDR1 SGDLS, CDR2 YYNGEE. CDR3 DNA sequence: TGTGCCAGCAGCGTAGTCAGGGTCACCCGCTATGGCTACACCTTC. It codes for CASSVVRVTRYGYTF.